This TCR beta chain stems from a study of beta chain features in type 1 diabetes. General study results and limits: Patients showed naive, central memory and Treg TCRB repertoires that appeared more similar than those of healthy donors. Among all four CD4+ subsets, Type 1 diabetes patients had TCRB CDR3s that were moderately but significantly shorter.

All of the isolated RNA was reverse transcribed, so expressed TCRB transcripts were sequenced. Sequencing used immunoSEQ multiplex PCR; TCRdb keeps in-frame clones, though not all of them. The profile shows about 160,000 clones, about 7.9% of them singletons. As for this clone: Its antigen is still unknown.

V shed 4 bases and J shed 1 base, with 5 bases lying between them. This CDR3 region has 12 residues. The V gene's germline CDR1 is MGHDK and CDR2 SYGVNS. Sequencing was done on a sample of central memory CD4+ T cells from blood. V and J are TRBV25-1 and TRBJ2-7; D is ambiguous. The source is a man younger than 35 with type 1 diabetes. The CDR3 is CASSVLSYEQYF. CDR3 DNA: TGTGCCAGCAGTGTCCTTTCCTACGAGCAGTACTTC.